This T cell receptor (beta chain) was captured by sequencing in a study of blood T cell repertoires in COVID-19. Turning to the study itself: The study drew acute and convalescent COVID-19 samples from the United States, Italy and Spain. PBMCs, B-cell-depleted T cells, or T cells were the source of the cDNA or gDNA that made up the material.

The CDR3 contains 14 residues. V lost 7 bases to trimming and J lost 5 bases; unmatched junction nucleotides: 6. The germline CDR1 and CDR2 sequences are MNHEY and SVGAGI. Study processing details: The authors estimated nucleated cell counts from reference gene primer amplification. Only in-frame clones appear in the TCRdb table, and some are missing; sequencing was by immunoSEQ multiplex PCR. D and trimming were read from the DNA, whereas the V and J calls and clone size are those reported in that table. The table records 150,000 to 200,000 clones, over 75% of them present only once. The chain uses TRBV6-5 and TRBJ2-2; the match to TRBD2 covers 8 bases. The TCR originated in a man in his sixties or seventies with active or convalescent COVID-19. Sequenced: peripheral blood. In nucleotides, the CDR3 is TGTGCCAGCATGCCGGGCGGGGGGACCGGGGAGCTGTTTTTT. This encodes CASMPGGGTGELFF.